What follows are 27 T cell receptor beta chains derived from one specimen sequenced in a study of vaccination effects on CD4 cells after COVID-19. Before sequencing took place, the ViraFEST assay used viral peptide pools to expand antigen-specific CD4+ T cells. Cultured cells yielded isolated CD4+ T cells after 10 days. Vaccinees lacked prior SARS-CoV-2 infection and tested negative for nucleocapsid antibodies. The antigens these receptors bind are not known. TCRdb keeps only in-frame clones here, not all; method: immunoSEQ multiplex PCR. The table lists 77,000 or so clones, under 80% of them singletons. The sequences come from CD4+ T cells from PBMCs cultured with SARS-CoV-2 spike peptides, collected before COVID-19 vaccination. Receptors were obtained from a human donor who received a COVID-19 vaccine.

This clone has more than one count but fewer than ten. CDR3 loop: CASSRDGWNEKLFF. As DNA, the CDR3 is TGCGCCAGCAGCAGGGACGGCTGGAATGAAAAACTGTTTTTT. J is TRBJ1-4 and V is TRBV5-1; the D gene is possibly TRBD1 (5 bases). The germline CDR1 and CDR2 sequences are SGHRS and YFSETQ. CDR3 length: 14 amino acids. V was shortened by 4 bases and J by 5 bases, with 12 bases between the two germline ends.

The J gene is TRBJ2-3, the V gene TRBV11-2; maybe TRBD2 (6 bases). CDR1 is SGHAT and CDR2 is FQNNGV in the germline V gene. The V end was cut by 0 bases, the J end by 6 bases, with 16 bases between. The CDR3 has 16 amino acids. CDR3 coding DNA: TGTGCCAGCAGCTTAGATCTTTTGCCTAGCGTGGATACGCAGTATTTT. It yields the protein CASSLDLLPSVDTQYF.

The CDR3: CASSPGTIQETQYF. The CDR3 DNA sequence: TGTGCCAGCTCACCCGGGACTATCCAAGAGACCCAGTACTTC. The chain employs TRBV18 and TRBJ2-5, with 7 bases fitting TRBD2. In germline, CDR1 is KGHSH, CDR2 LQKENI. The CDR3 consists of 14 residues. V was pared by 3 bases and J by 1 base, with 2 bases of the junction left unmatched.

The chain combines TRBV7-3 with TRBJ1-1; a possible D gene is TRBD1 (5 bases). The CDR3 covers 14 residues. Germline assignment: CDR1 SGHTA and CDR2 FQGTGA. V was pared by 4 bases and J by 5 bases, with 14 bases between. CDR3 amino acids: CASSSKGQGTEAFF. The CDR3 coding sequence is TGTGCCAGCAGCTCCAAAGGGCAGGGAACTGAAGCTTTCTTT.

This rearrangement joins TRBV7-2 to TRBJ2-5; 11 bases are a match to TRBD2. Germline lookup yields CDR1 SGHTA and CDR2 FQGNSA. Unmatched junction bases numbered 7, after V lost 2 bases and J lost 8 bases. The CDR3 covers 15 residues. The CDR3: CASSLSRLAGGTQYF. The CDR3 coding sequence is TGTGCCAGCAGCTTAAGTAGGCTAGCGGGGGGAACCCAGTACTTC.

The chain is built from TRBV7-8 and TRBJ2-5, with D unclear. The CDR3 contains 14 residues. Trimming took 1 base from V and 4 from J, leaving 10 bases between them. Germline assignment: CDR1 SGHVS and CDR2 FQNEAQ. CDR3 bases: TGTGCCAGCAGCTTAGGAACAGACTTAGAGACCCAGTACTTC. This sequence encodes CASSLGTDLETQYF.

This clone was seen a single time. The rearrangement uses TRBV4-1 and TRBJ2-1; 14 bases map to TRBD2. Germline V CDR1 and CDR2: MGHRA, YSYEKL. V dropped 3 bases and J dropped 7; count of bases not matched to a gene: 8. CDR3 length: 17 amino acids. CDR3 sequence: CASSHRPGTSGGNEQFF. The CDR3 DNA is TGCGCCAGCAGCCACCGACCCGGGACTAGCGGGGGAAATGAGCAGTTCTTC.

CDR3 sequence (DNA): TGTGCCAGCAGGGCGACAGGGGGGTACAATCAGCCCCAGCATTTT. Translating gives CASRATGGYNQPQHF. The chain recombines TRBV6-6 with TRBJ1-5; TRBD1 agrees at 9 bases. This CDR3 has 15 amino acids. The germline CDR1 and CDR2 sequences are MNHNY and SVGAGI (reference sequence). V lost 6 bases, J lost 3 bases, and 6 bases stayed unmatched.

The CDR3 reads CASSLSHGTAYGYTF. The CDR3 DNA reads as TGTGCCAGCAGCCTATCACACGGGACAGCCTATGGCTACACCTTC. The chain employs TRBV14 and TRBJ1-2; 7 nucleotides agree with TRBD1. CDR1 is SGHDN and CDR2 is FVKESK in the germline V gene. The junction had 9 bases not matched to a gene; V was cut back by 4 bases and J by 4 bases. CDR3 size: 15 residues.

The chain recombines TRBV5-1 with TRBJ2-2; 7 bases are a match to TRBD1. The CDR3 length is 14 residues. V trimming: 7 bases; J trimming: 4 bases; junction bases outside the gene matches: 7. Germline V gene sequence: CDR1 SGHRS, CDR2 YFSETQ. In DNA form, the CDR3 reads TGCGCCAGCCTAAGGACAGGAGGCACCGGGGAGCTGTTTTTT. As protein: CASLRTGGTGELFF. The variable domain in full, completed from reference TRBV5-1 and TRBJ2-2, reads KAGVTQTPRYLIKTRGQQVTLSCSPISGHRSVSWYQQTPGQGLQFLFEYFSETQRNKGNFPGRFSGRQFSNSRSEMNVSTLELGDSALYLCASLRTGGTGELFFGEGSRLTVL.

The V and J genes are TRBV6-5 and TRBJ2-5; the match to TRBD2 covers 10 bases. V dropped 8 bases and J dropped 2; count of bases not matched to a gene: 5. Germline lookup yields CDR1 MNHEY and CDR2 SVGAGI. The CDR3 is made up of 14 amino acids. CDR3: CASQAGGPQETQYF. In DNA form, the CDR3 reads TGTGCCAGCCAAGCGGGGGGGCCGCAAGAGACCCAGTACTTC.

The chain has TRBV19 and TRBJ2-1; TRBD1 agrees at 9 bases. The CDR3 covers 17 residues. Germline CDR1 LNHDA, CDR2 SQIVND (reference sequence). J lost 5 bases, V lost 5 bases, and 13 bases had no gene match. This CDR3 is CASSPYQGQGINNEQFF. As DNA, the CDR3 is TGTGCCAGTAGTCCCTACCAAGGACAGGGGATTAACAATGAGCAGTTCTTC.

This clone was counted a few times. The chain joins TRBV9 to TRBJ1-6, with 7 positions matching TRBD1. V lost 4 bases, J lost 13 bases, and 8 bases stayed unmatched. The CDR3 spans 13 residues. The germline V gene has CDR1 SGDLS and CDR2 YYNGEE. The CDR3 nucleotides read TGTGCCAGCAGCCCACAGGGCAGGGGGCCCCTCCACTTT. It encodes CASSPQGRGPLHF. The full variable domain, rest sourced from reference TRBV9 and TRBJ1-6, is DSGVTQTPKHLITATGQRVTLRCSPRSGDLSVYWYQQSLDQGLQFLIQYYNGEERAKGNILERFSAQQFPDLHSELNLSSLELGDSALYFCASSPQGRGPLHFGNGTRLTVT.

The CDR3 protein is CASSIGQGQTQYF. CDR3 in DNA: TGCGCCAGCAGCATTGGACAGGGCCAGACCCAGTACTTC. The chain uses TRBV5-1 and TRBJ2-5, with 8 positions matching TRBD1. V shed 4 bases, J shed 6 bases, and the junction held 5 bases outside the gene matches. In germline, CDR1 is SGHRS, CDR2 YFSETQ. The CDR3 has 13 amino acids.

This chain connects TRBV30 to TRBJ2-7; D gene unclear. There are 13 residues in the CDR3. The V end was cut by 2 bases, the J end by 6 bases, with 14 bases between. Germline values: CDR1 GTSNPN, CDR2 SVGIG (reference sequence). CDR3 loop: CAWSYNLNSEQYV. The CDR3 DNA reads TGTGCCTGGAGTTATAATCTAAACTCCGAGCAGTACGTC.

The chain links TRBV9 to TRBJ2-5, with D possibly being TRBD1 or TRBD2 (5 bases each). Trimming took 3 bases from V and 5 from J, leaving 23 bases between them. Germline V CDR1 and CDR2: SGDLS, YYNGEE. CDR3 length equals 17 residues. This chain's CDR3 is CASSALPSGREGETQYF. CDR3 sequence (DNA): TGTGCCAGCAGCGCGCTACCGAGCGGAAGAGAGGGGGAGACCCAGTACTTC.

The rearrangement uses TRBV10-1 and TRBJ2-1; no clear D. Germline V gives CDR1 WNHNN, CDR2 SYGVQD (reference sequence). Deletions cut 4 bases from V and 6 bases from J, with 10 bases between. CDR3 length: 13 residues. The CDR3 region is CASSASPTNEQFF. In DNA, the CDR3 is TGCGCCAGCAGTGCATCCCCCACCAATGAGCAGTTCTTC.

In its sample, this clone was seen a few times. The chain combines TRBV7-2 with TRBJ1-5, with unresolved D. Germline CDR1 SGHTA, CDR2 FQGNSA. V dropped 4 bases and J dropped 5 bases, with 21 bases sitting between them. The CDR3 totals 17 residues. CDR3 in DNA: TGTGCCAGCAGCTCGAGACCGCGAGGGAACACCTATCAGCCCCAGCATTTT. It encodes CASSSRPRGNTYQPQHF.

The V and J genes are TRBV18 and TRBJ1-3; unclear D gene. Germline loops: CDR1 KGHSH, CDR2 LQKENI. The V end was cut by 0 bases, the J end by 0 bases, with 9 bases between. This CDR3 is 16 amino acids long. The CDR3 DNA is TGTGCCAGCTCACCACCGAGAGGGCTCTCTGGAAACACCATATATTTT. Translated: CASSPPRGLSGNTIYF.

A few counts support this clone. CDR3 sequence (DNA): TGTGCCAGCAGCGCAAGACAAGATAGTGGCTACACCTTC. It codes for CASSARQDSGYTF. The rearrangement joins TRBV3-1 (or the pseudogene TRBV3-2) to TRBJ1-2, with no clear D. The V and J ends lost 5 bases and 7 bases respectively, with 14 bases between them. CDR3 size: 13 residues. Germline lookup yields CDR1 LGHDT and CDR2 YNNKEL (reference sequence).

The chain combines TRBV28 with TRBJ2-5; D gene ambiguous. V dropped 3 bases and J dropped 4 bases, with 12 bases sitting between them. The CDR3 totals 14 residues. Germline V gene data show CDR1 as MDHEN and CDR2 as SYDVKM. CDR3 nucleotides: TGTGCCAGCAGTTTGTCTGGGGTCCGAGAGACCCAGTACTTC. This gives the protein CASSLSGVRETQYF.

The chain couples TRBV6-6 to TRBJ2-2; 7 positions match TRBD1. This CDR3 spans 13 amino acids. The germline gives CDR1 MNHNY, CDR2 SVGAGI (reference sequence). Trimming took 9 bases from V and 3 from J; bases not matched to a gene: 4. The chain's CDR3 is CASCQGDTGELFF. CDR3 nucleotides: TGTGCCAGTTGTCAGGGGGACACCGGGGAGCTGTTTTTT.

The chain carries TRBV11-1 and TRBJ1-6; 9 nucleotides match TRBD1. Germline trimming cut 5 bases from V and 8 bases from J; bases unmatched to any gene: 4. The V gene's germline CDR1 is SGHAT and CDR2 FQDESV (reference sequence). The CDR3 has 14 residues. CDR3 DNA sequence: TGTGCCAGCAGCACCGACAGGGGGGATTCACCCCTCCACTTT. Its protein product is CASSTDRGDSPLHF.

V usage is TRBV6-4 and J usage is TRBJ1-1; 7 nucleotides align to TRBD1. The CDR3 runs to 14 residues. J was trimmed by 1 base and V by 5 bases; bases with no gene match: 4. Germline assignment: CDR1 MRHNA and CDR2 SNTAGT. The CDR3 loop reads CASSPGQANTEAFF. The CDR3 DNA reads TGTGCCAGCAGTCCTGGACAGGCGAACACTGAAGCTTTCTTT.

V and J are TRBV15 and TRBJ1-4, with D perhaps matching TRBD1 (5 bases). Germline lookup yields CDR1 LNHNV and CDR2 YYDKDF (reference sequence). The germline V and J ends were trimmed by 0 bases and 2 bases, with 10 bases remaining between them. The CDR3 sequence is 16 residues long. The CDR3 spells CATSRDPGATNEKLFF. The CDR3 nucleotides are TGTGCCACCAGCAGAGATCCTGGGGCGACTAATGAAAAACTGTTTTTT.

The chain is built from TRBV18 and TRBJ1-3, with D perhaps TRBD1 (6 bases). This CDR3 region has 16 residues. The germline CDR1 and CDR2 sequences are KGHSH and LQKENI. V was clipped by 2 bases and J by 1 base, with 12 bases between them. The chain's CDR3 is CASSPSQTGSGNTIYF. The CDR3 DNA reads TGTGCCAGCTCACCATCTCAGACAGGATCTGGAAACACCATATATTTT.

The CDR3 region is CASSPLQLVETEAFF. CDR3 in DNA: TGTGCCAGCAGCCCCCTACAGCTTGTAGAAACTGAAGCTTTCTTT. The V gene is TRBV5-6, the J gene TRBJ1-1; D is uncertain. Per the germline V gene, CDR1 is SGHDT and CDR2 is YYEEEE. This CDR3 has 15 amino acids. V dropped 4 bases and J dropped 5 bases, with 18 bases sitting between them.